The entry below gives a single T cell receptor beta chain sequence along with its context. The antigen remains undetermined. Losses at the gene ends were 4 bases for V and 3 bases for J; bases not matched to a gene: 4. The CDR3 spans 14 residues. Germline V gives CDR1 SGHRS, CDR2 YFSETQ. Sequencing used immunoSEQ multiplex PCR; TCRdb keeps in-frame clones, though not all of them. The sample lists roughly 50,000 clones; approximately 86% were seen once. Time point reported: cycle 4 day 1 (C4D1), after five to seven weeks of nivolumab. Relapse after autologous stem cell transplantation occurred in every patient, and brentuximab vedotin exposure varied. The sample belongs to a study of PD-1 blockade in classical Hodgkin lymphoma. General study results and limits: The drivers behind the repertoire differences, possibly disease activity or prior therapy, remain undefined. Newly diagnosed patients were reported to start with lower TCR diversity than healthy donors. Newly diagnosed patients and complete responders had comparable diversity at baseline.

The source is a human donor with classical Hodgkin lymphoma. This chain joins TRBV5-1 and TRBJ2-7; 10 positions match TRBD1. Material: peripheral blood mononuclear cells (PBMCs), obtained before the fourth cycle of nivolumab. CDR3 DNA: TGCGCCAGCAGCAACGGACAGGGGGGCTACGAGCAGTACTTC. Translation: CASSNGQGGYEQYF.